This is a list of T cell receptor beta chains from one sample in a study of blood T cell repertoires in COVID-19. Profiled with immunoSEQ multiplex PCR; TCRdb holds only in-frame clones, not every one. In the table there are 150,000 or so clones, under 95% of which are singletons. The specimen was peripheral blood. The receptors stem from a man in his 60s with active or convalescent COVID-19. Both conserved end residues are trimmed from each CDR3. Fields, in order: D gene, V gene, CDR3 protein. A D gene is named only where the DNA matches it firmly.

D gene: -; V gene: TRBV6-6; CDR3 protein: ASSSHSNEKLF
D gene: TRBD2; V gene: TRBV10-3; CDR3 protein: AGTGGPQETQY
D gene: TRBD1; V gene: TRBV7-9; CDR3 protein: ASSSQGKTEAF
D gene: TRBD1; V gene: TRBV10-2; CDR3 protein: ASGAGTGTSPLH
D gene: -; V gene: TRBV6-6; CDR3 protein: ASRQEGRGEKLF
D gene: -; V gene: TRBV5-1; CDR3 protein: ASSPGQGLGTEAF
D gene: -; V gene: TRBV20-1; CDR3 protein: SASLRGLGNSPLH
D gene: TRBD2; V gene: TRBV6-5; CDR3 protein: ASSYQTSGYNEQF
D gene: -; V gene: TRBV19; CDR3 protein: ASSIGASRTEAF
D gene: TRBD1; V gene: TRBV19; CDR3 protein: ASTPLRTGNSGANVLT
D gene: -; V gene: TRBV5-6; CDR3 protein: ASSLSGGANYGYT
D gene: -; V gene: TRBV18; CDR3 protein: ASSPGQLNTGELF
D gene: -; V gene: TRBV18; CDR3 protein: ASSPLTGTYYGYT
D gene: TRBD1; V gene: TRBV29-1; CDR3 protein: SVDRGNYGYT
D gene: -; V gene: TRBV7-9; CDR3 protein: ASSTGWPYEQY
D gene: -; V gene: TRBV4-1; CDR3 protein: ASSQRSDNQPQH
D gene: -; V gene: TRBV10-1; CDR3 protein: ASSDRLNTEAF
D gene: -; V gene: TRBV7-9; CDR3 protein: ASSLSRGIIRNAEAF
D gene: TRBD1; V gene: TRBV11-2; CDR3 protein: ASSLEFGTGFYEQY
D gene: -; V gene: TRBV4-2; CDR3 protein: ASSQDLGQTQY
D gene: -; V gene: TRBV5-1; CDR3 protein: ASSLAGQGVYEQY
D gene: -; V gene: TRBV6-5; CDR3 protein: ASSYSAGEQETQY
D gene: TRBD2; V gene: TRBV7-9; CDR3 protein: ASSILAGGGYNEQF
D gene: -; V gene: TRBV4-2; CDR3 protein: ASSRGQGSTDTQY
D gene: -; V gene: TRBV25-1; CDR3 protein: ASSTGRSYNEQF
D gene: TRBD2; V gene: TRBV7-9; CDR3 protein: ASSLGRLAGTGDTQY
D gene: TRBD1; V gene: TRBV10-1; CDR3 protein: ASSAGTVATEAF
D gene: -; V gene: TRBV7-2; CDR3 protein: ASSLVADLGYGYT
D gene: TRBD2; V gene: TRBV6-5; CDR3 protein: ASSSGLAVYQETQY
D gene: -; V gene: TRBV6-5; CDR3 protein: ASSRRGSGNTIY
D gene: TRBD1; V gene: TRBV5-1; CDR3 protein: ASSLVTGDHYEQY
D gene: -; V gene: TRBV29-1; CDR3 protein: SVAASDRNYGYT
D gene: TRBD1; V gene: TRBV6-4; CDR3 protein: ASSGGGQGEGYT